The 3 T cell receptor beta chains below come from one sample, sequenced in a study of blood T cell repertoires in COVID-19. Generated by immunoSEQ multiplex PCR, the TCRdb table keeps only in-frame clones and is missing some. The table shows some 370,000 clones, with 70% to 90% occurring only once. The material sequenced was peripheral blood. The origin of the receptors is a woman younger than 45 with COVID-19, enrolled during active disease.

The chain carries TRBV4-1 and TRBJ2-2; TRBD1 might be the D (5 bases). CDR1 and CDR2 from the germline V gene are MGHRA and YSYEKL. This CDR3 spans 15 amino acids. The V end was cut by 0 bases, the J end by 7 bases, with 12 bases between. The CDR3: CASSQEVGAGGELFF. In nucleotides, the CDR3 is TGCGCCAGCAGCCAAGAGGTAGGGGCTGGCGGGGAGCTGTTTTTT.

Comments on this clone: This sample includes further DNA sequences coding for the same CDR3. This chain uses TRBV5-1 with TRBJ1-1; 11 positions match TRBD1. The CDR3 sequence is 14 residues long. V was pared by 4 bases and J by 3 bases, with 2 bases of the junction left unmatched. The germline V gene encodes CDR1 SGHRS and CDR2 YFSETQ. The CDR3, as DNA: TGCGCCAGCAGCCGGGGACAGGGGGACACTGAAGCTTTCTTT. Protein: CASSRGQGDTEAFF. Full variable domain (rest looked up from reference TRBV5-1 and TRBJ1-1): KAGVTQTPRYLIKTRGQQVTLSCSPISGHRSVSWYQQTPGQGLQFLFEYFSETQRNKGNFPGRFSGRQFSNSRSEMNVSTLELGDSALYLCASSRGQGDTEAFFGQGTRLTVV.

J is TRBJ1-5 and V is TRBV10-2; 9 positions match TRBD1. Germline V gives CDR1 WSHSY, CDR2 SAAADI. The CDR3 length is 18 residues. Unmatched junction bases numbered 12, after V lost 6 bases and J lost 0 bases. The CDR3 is CASRQIGTGSYSNQPQHF. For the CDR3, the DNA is TGCGCCAGCAGACAGATAGGGACAGGGAGTTATAGCAATCAGCCCCAGCATTTT.